This T cell receptor beta chain was observed in a study of blood T cell repertoires in COVID-19. Study background: Both acute and convalescent COVID-19 samples were obtained from the United States, Italy and Spain.

Germline values: CDR1 MDHEN, CDR2 SYDVKM. This CDR3 spans 12 amino acids. Losses at the gene ends were 11 bases for V and 6 bases for J; bases not matched to a gene: 6. TCRdb's table, derived via immunoSEQ multiplex PCR, lists solely in-frame clones and lacks some. In the table there are approximately 290,000 clones, about four fifths of which are singletons. Source material: peripheral blood. The sequence came from a person aged 65 to 85 with COVID-19, enrolled during active disease. The chain combines TRBV28 with TRBJ2-2, with TRBD1 identical over 7 bases. DNA of the CDR3: TGTGCCGGCAAGGGGGCGGCCGGGGAGCTGTTTTTT. Translated, it gives CAGKGAAGELFF.